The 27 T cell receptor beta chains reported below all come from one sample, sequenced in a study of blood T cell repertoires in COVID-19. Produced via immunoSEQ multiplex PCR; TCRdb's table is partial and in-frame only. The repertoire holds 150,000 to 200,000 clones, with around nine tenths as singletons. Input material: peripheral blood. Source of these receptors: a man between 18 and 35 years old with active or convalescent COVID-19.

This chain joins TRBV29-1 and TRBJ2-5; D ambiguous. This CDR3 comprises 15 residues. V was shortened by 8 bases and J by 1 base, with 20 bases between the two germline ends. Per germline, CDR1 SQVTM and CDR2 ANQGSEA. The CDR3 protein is CSTRQRPLIQETQYF. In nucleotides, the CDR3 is TGCAGCACTCGTCAGCGACCCCTGATCCAAGAGACCCAGTACTTC.

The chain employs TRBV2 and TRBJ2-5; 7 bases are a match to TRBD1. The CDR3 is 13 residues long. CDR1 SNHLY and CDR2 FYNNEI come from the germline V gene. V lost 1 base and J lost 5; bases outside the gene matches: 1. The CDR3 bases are TGTGCCAGCAGTGAAGTCAGGGGGGAGACCCAGTACTTC. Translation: CASSEVRGETQYF.

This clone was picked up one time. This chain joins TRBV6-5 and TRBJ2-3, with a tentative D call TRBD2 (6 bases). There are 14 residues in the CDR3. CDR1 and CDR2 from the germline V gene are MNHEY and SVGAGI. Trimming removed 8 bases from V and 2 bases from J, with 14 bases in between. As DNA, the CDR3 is TGTGCCAGCTCGTTGACTAGAAACACAGATACGCAGTATTTT. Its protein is CASSLTRNTDTQYF.

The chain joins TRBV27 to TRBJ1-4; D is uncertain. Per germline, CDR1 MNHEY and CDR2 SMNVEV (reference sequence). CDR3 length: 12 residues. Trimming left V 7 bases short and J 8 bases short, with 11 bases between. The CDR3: CASTVPGEKLFF. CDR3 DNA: TGTGCCAGCACGGTTCCGGGGGAAAAACTGTTTTTT. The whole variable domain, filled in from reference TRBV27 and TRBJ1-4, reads EAQVTQNPRYLITVTGKKLTVTCSQNMNHEYMSWYRQDPGLGLRQIYYSMNVEVTDKGDVPEGYKVSRKEKRNFPLILESPSPNQTSLYFCASTVPGEKLFFGSGTQLSVL.

In DNA, the CDR3 is TGTGCCATCAGTGAAATCGGGACAGGGGATGGCTACACCTTC. This sequence encodes CAISEIGTGDGYTF. The J gene is TRBJ1-2, the V gene TRBV10-3; 10 bases map to TRBD1. V gave up 3 bases and J gave up 6 bases; unmatched junction bases: 4. The CDR3 is made up of 14 amino acids. Germline V gene sequence: CDR1 ENHRY, CDR2 SYGVKD.

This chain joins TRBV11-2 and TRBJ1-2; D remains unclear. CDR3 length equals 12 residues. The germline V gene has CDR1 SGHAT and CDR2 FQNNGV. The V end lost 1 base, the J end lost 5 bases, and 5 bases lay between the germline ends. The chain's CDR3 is CASSLAGYGYTF. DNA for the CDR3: TGTGCCAGCAGCTTAGCGGGTTATGGCTACACCTTC.

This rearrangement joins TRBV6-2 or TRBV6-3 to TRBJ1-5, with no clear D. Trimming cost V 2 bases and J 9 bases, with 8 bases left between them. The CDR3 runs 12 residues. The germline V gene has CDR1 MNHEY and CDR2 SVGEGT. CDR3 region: CASSYVPLPQHF. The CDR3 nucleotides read TGTGCCAGCAGTTACGTTCCACTGCCCCAGCATTTT.

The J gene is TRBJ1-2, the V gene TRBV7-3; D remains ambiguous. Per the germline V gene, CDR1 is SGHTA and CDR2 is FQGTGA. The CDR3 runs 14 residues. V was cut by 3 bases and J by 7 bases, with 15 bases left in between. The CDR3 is CASSLVYIEGGYTF. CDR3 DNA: TGTGCCAGCAGCTTGGTCTATATTGAGGGTGGCTACACCTTC.

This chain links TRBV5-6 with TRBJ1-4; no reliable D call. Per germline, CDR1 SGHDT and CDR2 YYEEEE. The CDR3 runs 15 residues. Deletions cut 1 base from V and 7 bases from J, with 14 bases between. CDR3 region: CASSLWAGAGEKLFF. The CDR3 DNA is TGTGCCAGCAGCTTGTGGGCGGGCGCCGGTGAAAAACTGTTTTTT.

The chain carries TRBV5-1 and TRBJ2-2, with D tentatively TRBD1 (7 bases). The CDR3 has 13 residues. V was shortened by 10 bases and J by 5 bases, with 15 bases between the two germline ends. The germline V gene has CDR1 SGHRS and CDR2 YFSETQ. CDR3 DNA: TGCGCCTCCAGGGGGGCGGTGACCGGGGAGCTGTTTTTT. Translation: CASRGAVTGELFF. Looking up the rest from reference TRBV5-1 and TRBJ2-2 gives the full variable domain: KAGVTQTPRYLIKTRGQQVTLSCSPISGHRSVSWYQQTPGQGLQFLFEYFSETQRNKGNFPGRFSGRQFSNSRSEMNVSTLELGDSALYLCASRGAVTGELFFGEGSRLTVL.

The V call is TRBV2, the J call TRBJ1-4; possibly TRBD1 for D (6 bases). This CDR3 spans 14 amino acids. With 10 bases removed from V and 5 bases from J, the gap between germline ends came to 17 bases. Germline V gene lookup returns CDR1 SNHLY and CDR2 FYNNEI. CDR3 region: CATGEGIRNEKLFF. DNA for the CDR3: TGTGCCACAGGGGAGGGGATACGGAATGAAAAACTGTTTTTT.

CDR3 residues: CASSQDRSGWPYNEQFF. CDR3 bases: TGTGCCAGCAGCCAAGATAGATCGGGGTGGCCCTACAATGAGCAGTTCTTC. This chain links TRBV3-1 (or the pseudogene TRBV3-2) with TRBJ2-1, with D tentatively TRBD2 (5 bases). The CDR3 sequence is 17 residues long. Germline V CDR1 and CDR2: LGHDT, YNNKEL (reference sequence). V lost 0 bases, J lost 2 bases, and 14 bases lay in between.

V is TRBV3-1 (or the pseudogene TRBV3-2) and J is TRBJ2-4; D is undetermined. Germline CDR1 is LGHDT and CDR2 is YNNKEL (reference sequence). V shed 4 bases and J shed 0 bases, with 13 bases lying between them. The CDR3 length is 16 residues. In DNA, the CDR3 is TGTGCCAGCAGCCTAACAGACATGCTAGCCAAAAACATTCAGTACTTC. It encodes CASSLTDMLAKNIQYF.

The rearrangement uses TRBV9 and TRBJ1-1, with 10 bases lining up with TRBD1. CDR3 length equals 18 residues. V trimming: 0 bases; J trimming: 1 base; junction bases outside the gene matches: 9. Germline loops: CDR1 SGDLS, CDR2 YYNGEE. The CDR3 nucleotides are TGTGCCAGCAGCGTAGAAGTCGGGACAGGGGTAGGGAACACTGAAGCTTTCTTT. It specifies CASSVEVGTGVGNTEAFF.

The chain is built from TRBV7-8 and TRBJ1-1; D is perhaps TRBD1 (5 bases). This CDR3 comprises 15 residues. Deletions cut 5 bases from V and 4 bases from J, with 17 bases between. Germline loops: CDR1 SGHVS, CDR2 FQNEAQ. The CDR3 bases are TGTGCCAGCAGCGCCCAGGGTGGCCTTGGCACTGAAGCTTTCTTT. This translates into CASSAQGGLGTEAFF.

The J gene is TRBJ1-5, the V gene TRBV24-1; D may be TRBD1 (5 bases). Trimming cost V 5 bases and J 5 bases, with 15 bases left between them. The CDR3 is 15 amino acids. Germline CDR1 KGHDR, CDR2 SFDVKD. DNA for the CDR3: TGTGCCACCAGTGGGGGGGACGTTAGGGATCAGCCCCAGCATTTT. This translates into CATSGGDVRDQPQHF.

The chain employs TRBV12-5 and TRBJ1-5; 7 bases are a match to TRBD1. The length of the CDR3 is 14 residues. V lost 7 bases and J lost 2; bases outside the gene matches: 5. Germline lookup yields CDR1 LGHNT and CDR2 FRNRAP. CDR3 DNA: TGTGCTAGTGCCCAGGGGGTAGGCAATCAGCCCCAGCATTTT. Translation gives CASAQGVGNQPQHF. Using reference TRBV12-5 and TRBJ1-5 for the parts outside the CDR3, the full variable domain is DARVTQTPRHKVTEMGQEVTMRCQPILGHNTVFWYRQTMMQGLELLAYFRNRAPLDDSGMPKDRFSAEMPDATLATLKIQPSEPRDSAVYFCASAQGVGNQPQHFGDGTRLSIL.

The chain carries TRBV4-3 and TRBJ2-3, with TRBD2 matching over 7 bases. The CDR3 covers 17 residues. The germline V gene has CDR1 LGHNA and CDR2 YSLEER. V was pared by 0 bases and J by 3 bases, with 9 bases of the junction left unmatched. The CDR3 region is CASSQDFVLAATDTQYF. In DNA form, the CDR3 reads TGCGCCAGCAGCCAAGATTTCGTCCTAGCGGCTACAGATACGCAGTATTTT.

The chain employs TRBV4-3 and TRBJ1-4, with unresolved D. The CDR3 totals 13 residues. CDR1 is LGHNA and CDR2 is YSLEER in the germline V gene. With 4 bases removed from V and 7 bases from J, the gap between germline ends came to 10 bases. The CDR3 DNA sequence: TGCGCCAGCAGCCCCTCTGGGAGTGAAAAACTGTTTTTT. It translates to CASSPSGSEKLFF.

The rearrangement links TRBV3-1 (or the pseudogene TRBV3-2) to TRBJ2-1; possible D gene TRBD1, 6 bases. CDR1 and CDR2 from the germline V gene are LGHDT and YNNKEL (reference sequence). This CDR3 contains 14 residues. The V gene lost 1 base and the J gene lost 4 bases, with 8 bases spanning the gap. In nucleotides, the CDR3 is TGTGCCAGCAGCCAAGGCACAGGGTACAATGAGCAGTTCTTC. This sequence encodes CASSQGTGYNEQFF.

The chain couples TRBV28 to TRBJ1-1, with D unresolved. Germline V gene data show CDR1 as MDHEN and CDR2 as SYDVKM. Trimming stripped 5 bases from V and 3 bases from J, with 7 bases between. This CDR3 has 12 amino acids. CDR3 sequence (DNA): TGTGCCAGCAGTACAAGATACACTGAAGCTTTCTTT. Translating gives CASSTRYTEAFF.

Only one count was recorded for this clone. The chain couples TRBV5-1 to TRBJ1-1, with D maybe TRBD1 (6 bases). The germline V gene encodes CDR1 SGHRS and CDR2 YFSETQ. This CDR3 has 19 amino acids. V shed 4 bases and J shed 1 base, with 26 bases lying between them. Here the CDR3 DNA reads TGCGCCAGCAGCGGAACGCCGGGACAACTACACGTGGGGAACACTGAAGCTTTCTTT. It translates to CASSGTPGQLHVGNTEAFF.

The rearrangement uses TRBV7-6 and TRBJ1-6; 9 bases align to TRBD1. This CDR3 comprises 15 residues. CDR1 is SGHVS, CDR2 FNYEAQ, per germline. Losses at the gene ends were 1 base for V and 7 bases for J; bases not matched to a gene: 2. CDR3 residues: CASSLGGQGNSPLHF. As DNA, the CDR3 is TGTGCCAGCAGCTTAGGTGGACAGGGGAATTCACCCCTCCACTTT.

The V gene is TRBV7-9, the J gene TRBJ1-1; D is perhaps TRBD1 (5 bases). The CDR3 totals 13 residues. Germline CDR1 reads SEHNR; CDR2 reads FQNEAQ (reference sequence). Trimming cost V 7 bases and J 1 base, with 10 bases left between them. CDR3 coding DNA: TGTGCCAGCATATTCCAGGGGAACACTGAAGCTTTCTTT. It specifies CASIFQGNTEAFF.

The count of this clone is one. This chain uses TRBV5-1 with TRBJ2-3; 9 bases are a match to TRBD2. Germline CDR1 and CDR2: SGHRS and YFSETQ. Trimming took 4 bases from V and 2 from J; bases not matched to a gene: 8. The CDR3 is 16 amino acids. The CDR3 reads CASSRGRGGSTDTQYF. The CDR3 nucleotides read TGCGCCAGCAGCCGGGGGCGGGGGGGATCCACAGATACGCAGTATTTT. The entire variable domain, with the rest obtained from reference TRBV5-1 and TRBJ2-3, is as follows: KAGVTQTPRYLIKTRGQQVTLSCSPISGHRSVSWYQQTPGQGLQFLFEYFSETQRNKGNFPGRFSGRQFSNSRSEMNVSTLELGDSALYLCASSRGRGGSTDTQYFGPGTRLTVL.

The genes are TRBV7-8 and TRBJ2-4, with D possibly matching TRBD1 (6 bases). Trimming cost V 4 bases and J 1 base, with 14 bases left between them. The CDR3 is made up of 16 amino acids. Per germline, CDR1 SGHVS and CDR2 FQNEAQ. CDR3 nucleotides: TGTGCCAGCAGCTCACAGGGTAAGGCGGCCAAAAACATTCAGTACTTC. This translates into CASSSQGKAAKNIQYF.

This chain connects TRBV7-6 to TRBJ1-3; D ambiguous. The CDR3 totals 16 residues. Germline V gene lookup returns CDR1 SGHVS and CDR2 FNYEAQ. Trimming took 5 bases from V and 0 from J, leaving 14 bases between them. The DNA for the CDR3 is TGTGCCAGCAGCGAGGGATTAGGGCGCTCTGGAAACACCATATATTTT. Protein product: CASSEGLGRSGNTIYF.